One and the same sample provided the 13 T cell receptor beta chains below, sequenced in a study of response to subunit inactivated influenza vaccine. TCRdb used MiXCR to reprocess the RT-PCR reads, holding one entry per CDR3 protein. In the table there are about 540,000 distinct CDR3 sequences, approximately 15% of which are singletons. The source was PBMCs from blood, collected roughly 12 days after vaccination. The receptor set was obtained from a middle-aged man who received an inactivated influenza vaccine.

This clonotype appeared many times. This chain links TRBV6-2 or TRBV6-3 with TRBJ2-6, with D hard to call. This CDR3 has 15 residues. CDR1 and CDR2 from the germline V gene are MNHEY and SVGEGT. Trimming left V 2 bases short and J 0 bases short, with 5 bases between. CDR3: CASSYASSGANVLTF. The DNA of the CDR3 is TGTGCCAGCAGTTACGCGTCCTCTGGGGCCAACGTCCTGACTTTC.

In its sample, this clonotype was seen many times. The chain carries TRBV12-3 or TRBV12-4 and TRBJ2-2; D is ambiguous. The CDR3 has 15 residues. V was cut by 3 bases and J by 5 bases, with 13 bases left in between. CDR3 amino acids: CASSFRLGGTGELFF. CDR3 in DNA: TGTGCCAGCAGTTTCCGTCTAGGTGGGACCGGGGAGCTGTTTTTT.

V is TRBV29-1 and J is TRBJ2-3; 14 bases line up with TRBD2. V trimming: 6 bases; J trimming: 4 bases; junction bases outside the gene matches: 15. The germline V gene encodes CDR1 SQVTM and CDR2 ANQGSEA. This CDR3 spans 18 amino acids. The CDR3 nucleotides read TGCAGCGTCATGTTCTCCGGGACTAGCGGGAGTCGGGCAGATACGCAGTATTTT. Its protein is CSVMFSGTSGSRADTQYF.

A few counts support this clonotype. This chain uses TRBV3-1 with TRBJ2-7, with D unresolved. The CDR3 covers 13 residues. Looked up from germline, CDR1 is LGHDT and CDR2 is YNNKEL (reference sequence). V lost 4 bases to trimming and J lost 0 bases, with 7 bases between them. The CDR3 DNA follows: TGTGCCAGCAGCCCTTTTCGCTCCTACGAGCAGTACTTC. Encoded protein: CASSPFRSYEQYF.

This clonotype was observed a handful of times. The CDR3 region is CASRQGAGGYTF. DNA of the CDR3: TGTGCCAGCAGACAGGGGGCAGGTGGCTACACCTTC. The chain couples TRBV6-5 to TRBJ1-2; 9 bases agree with TRBD1. Germline-derived CDR1 and CDR2 are MNHEY and SVGAGI. Trimming removed 6 bases from V and 7 bases from J; junction bases left unmatched: 3. This CDR3 is 12 amino acids long.

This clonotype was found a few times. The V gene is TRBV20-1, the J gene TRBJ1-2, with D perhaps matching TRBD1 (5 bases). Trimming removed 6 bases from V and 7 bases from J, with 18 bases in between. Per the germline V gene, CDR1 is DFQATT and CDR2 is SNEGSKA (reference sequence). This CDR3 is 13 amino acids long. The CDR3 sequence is CSADLGALGGYTF. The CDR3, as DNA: TGCAGTGCGGACTTAGGGGCTTTGGGTGGCTACACCTTC.

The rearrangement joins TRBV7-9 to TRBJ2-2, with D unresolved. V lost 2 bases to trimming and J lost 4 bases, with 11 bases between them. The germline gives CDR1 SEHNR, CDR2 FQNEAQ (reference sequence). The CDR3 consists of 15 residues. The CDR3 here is CASSLSTWGTGELFF. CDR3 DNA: TGTGCCAGCAGCTTATCCACATGGGGCACCGGGGAGCTGTTTTTT. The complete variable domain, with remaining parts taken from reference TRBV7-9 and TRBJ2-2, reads DTGVSQNPRHKITKRGQNVTFRCDPISEHNRLYWYRQTLGQGPEFLTYFQNEAQLEKSRLLSDRFSAERPKGSFSTLEIQRTEQGDSAMYLCASSLSTWGTGELFFGEGSRLTVL.

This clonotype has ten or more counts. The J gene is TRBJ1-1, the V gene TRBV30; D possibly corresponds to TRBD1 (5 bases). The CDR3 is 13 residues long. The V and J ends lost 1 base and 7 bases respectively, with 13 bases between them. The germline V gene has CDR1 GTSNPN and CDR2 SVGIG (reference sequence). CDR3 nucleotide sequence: TGTGCCTGGAGTGCATTCGACAGACTTGAAGCTTTCTTT. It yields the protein CAWSAFDRLEAFF.

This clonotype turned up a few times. Here the CDR3 DNA reads TGTGCCAGCAGTTCCAGTTTATACCATCATAGCAATCAGCCCCAGCATTTT. Translating gives CASSSSLYHHSNQPQHF. The rearrangement links TRBV28 to TRBJ1-5; D unresolved. The CDR3 has 17 residues. The germline V gene has CDR1 MDHEN and CDR2 SYDVKM. With 4 bases removed from V and 0 bases from J, the gap between germline ends came to 16 bases. Based on the CDR3 plus reference TRBV28 and TRBJ1-5, the full variable domain is DVKVTQSSRYLVKRTGEKVFLECVQDMDHENMFWYRQDPGLGLRLIYFSYDVKMKEKGDIPEGYSVSREKKERFSLILESASTNQTSMYLCASSSSLYHHSNQPQHFGDGTRLSIL.

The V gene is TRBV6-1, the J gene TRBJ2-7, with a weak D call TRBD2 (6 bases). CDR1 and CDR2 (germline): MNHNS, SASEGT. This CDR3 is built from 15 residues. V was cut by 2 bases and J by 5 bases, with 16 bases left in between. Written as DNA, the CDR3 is TGTGCCAGCAGTGAAATAGGAGGGAATGTTAACGAGCAGTACTTC. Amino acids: CASSEIGGNVNEQYF.

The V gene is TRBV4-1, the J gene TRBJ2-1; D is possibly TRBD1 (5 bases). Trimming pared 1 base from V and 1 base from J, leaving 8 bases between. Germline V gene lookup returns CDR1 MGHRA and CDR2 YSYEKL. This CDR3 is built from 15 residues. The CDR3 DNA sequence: TGCGCCAGCAGCCAAGCAGGGATGTCCTACAATGAGCAGTTCTTC. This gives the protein CASSQAGMSYNEQFF.

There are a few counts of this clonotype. The CDR3 bases are TGTGCCAGCAGCCAGACCTCCGACAGGGGAGATACGCAGTATTTT. Amino acids: CASSQTSDRGDTQYF. The chain joins TRBV7-2 to TRBJ2-3; 8 bases align to TRBD1. V lost 5 bases and J lost 5; bases outside the gene matches: 9. This CDR3 is built from 15 residues. Germline values: CDR1 SGHTA, CDR2 FQGNSA.

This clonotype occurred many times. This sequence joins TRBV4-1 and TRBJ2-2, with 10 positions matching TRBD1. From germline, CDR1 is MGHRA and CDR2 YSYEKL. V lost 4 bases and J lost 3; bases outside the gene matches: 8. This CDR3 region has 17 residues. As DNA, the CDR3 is TGCGCCAGCAGCCTCCTAGGACAGGGGGACTACACCGGGGAGCTGTTTTTT. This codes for CASSLLGQGDYTGELFF.